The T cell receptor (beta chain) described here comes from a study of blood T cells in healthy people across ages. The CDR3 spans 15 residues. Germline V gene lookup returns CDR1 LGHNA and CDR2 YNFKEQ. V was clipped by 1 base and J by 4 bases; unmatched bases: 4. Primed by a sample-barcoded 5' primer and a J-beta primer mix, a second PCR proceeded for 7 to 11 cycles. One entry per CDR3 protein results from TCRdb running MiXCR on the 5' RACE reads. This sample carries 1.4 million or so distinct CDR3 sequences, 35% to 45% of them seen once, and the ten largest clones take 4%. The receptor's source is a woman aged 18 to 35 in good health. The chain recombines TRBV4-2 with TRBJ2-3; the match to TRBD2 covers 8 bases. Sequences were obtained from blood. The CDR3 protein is CASSQVGTRADTQYF. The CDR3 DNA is TGTGCCAGCAGCCAAGTGGGGACTAGGGCAGATACGCAGTATTTT.